The source of this TCR beta chain is a study of identifying expanded T cells in peripheral blood. During the collection period, no donor immune events like infections were recorded. CDR3 length: 14 amino acids. V lost 3 bases, J lost 0 bases, and 8 bases lay in between. Germline CDR1 MNHNS, CDR2 SASEGT. The study's findings and limits: Around 1.2 clones differed between technical replicates, versus 16.4 and 19 over time. Clone count variance between approximately 2-week samples rose with total template count.

Data came from immunoSEQ multiplex PCR; TCRdb stores just in-frame clones and leaves some out. This sample has 70,000 to 100,000 clones, with approximately 86% found just once. Turning to this clone: Its antigen is not known. Other DNA sequences within the sample encode an identical CDR3.

Sequences were obtained from blood. This TCR was sampled from a person aged 18 to 70 in good health. The rearrangement uses TRBV6-1 and TRBJ1-2; D remains ambiguous. This CDR3 is CASSEVAANYGYTF. The CDR3 DNA reads TGTGCCAGCAGTGAGGTAGCGGCTAACTATGGCTACACCTTC.